The clone carrying this TCR beta chain was seen repeatedly, ten times or more. What it binds is not known. TCR beta CDR3 regions were amplified from RNA transcripts. First-round RT-PCR with HTBI primers amplified the TCR CDR3 region. TCRdb used MiXCR to reprocess the multiplex PCR reads, holding one entry per CDR3 protein. The sample carries hundreds of thousands of distinct CDR3 sequences, 12% to 15% recorded once. This sample is part of a study of T cells in Graves' hyperthyroidism and ophthalmopathy. Germline loops: CDR1 MDHEN, CDR2 SYDVKM. The V gene end was trimmed by 2 bases and the J gene end by 5 bases; junction bases not matched to a gene: 11. There are 19 residues in the CDR3. Study conclusions and caveats: Blood also showed most of the thyroid clonotypes that were expanded above 0.001. By a 13 V-J model, ophthalmopathy was set apart from stable hyperthyroidism.

V is TRBV28 and J is TRBJ2-1, with 14 bases matching TRBD2. The TCR comes from a woman aged 18-29 years with Graves' hyperthyroidism. The specimen sequenced was blood. Here the CDR3 reads CASSLRPGTSGSGDNEQFF. The CDR3 DNA sequence: TGTGCCAGCAGTTTACGACCCGGGACTAGCGGGAGTGGCGACAATGAGCAGTTCTTC.